One sample yielded the 3 T cell receptor beta chains listed below, sequenced in a study of memory CD4+ T cells and cytomegalovirus serostatus. Generated by immunoSEQ multiplex PCR, the TCRdb table keeps only in-frame clones and is missing some. The top ten clones hold 0.4% to 0.45% of a sample with some 56,000 clones, roughly 82% of them seen once. Single viable CD3+CD4+CD8-CD45RO+ cells were sorted as the memory CD4+ T cells. The sequencing sample was made of memory CD4+ T cells from blood. These receptors were collected from an adult in good health and CMV-seronegative.

The chain joins TRBV6-6 to TRBJ1-4; D unresolved. V was clipped by 6 bases and J by 1 base, with 9 bases between them. Per the germline V gene, CDR1 is MNHNY and CDR2 is SVGAGI (reference sequence). The CDR3 runs 14 residues. CDR3 region: CASRESKTNEKLFF. In nucleotides, the CDR3 is TGTGCCAGCAGGGAGAGTAAAACTAATGAAAAACTGTTTTTT.

The rearrangement joins TRBV5-6 to TRBJ1-2; TRBD1 might be the D (6 bases). Trimming pared 2 bases from V and 1 base from J, leaving 12 bases between. The length of the CDR3 is 15 residues. CDR1 is SGHDT, CDR2 YYEEEE, per germline. The CDR3 spells CASSLRGGINYGYTF. The DNA for the CDR3 is TGTGCCAGCAGCTTAAGGGGGGGGATTAACTATGGCTACACCTTC.

The chain recombines TRBV7-2 with TRBJ1-2; a weak D match, TRBD1 (5 bases). Germline CDR1 SGHTA, CDR2 FQGNSA. V dropped 3 bases and J dropped 8 bases, with 10 bases sitting between them. The CDR3 is 12 residues long. CDR3 residues: CASSLGVYGYTF. CDR3 sequence (DNA): TGTGCCAGCAGCTTGGGGGTCTACGGCTACACCTTC. Full variable domain (rest looked up from reference TRBV7-2 and TRBJ1-2): GAGVSQSPSNKVTEKGKDVELRCDPISGHTALYWYRQSLGQGLEFLIYFQGNSAPDKSGLPSDRFSAERTGGSVSTLTIQRTQQEDSAVYLCASSLGVYGYTFGSGTRLTVV.